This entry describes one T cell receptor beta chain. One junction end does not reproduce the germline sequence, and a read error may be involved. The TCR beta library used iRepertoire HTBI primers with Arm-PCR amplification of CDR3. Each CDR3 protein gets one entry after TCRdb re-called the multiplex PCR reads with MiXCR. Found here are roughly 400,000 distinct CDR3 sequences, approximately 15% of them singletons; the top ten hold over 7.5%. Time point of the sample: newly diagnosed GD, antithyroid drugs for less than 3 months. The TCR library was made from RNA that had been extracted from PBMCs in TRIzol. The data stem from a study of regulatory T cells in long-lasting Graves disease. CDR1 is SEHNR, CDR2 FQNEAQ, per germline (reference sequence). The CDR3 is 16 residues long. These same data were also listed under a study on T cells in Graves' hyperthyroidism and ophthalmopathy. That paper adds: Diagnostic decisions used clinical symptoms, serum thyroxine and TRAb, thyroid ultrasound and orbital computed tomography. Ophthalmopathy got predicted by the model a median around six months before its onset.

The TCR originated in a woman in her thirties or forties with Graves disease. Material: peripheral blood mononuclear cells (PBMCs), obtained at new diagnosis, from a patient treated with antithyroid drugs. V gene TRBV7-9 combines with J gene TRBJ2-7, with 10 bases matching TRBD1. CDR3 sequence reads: CASSQPDRGLQHEQSF. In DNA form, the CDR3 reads TGTGCCAGCAGCCAACCCGACAGGGGGCTGCAGCACGAGCAGTCCTTC.